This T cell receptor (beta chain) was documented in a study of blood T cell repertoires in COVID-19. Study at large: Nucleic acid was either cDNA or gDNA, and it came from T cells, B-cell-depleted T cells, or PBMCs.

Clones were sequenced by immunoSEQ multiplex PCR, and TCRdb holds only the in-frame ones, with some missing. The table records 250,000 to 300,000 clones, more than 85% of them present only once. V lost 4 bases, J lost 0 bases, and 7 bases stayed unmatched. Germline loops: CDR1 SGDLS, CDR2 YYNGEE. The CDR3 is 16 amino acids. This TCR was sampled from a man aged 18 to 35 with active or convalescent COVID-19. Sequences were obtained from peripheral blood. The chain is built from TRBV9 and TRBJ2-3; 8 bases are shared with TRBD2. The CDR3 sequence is CASSTSGGDSTDTQYF. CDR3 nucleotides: TGTGCCAGCAGCACCTCCGGGGGGGATAGCACAGATACGCAGTATTTT.